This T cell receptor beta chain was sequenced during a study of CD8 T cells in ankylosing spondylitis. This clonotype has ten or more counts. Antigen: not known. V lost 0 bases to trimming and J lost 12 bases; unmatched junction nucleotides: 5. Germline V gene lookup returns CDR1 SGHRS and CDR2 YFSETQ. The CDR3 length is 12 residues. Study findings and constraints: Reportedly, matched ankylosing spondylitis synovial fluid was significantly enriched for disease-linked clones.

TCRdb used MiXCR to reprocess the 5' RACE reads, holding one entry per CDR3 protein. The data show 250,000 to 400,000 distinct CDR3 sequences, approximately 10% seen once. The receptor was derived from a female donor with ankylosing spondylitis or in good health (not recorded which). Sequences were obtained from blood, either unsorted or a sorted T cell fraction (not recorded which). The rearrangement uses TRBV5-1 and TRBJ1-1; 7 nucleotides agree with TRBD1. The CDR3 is CASSLDRGGPFF. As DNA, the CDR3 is TGCGCCAGCAGCTTGGACAGGGGAGGGCCTTTCTTT.